The T cell receptor beta chain under discussion was sequenced for a study of blood T cell repertoires in COVID-19. In the original processing: Reference gene primer amplification in the assay estimated nucleated cell counts. Clones were read by immunoSEQ multiplex PCR, and TCRdb kept only the in-frame ones, dropping some. V and J calls plus clone size are reproduced from that table; the DNA served to infer D and trimming. The sample consists of 150,000 to 200,000 clones, approximately 84% of them appearing once. In its sample, this clone was seen once. While infection was still active, Seattle patients were enrolled and then followed longitudinally. The sample comprised peripheral blood. This receptor was identified in a woman in her forties or fifties with COVID-19, enrolled during active disease.

The CDR3 DNA sequence: TGTGCCAGCAGCTTAGCTGCCTCAAGACAGGGGGTAGGGGAGCAGTACTTC. Protein: CASSLAASRQGVGEQYF. The chain carries TRBV11-3 and TRBJ2-7; the match to TRBD1 covers 9 bases. The germline gives CDR1 SGHNT, CDR2 YENEEA. The CDR3 spans 17 residues. V lost 1 base to trimming and J lost 7 bases; unmatched junction nucleotides: 14.